These 22 T cell receptor beta chains were sequenced from one sample in a study of blood T cell repertoires in COVID-19. Produced via immunoSEQ multiplex PCR; TCRdb's table is partial and in-frame only. Of about 73,000 clones in the sample, approximately 89% are singletons; the top ten hold approximately 9%. The sample comprised peripheral blood. These receptor sequences come from a man older than 75 with acute or convalescent COVID-19.

The chain couples TRBV12-3 or TRBV12-4 to TRBJ2-1, with D possibly being TRBD2 (5 bases). V was clipped by 5 bases and J by 9 bases, with 11 bases between them. There are 12 residues in the CDR3. The CDR3 is CASSPLAGEQFF. CDR3 bases: TGTGCCAGCAGTCCTCTGGCGGGTGAGCAGTTCTTC.

This clone has only one observation. This chain links TRBV30 with TRBJ1-2; possible D gene TRBD1, 5 bases. Looked up from germline, CDR1 is GTSNPN and CDR2 is SVGIG (reference sequence). The CDR3 totals 12 residues. The V gene lost 4 bases and the J gene lost 4 bases, with 10 bases spanning the gap. The CDR3 loop is CAWTRDVYGYTF. The CDR3 DNA follows: TGTGCCTGGACCAGGGATGTCTATGGCTACACCTTC. The full variable domain, in which reference TRBV30 and TRBJ1-2 provide the parts outside the CDR3, is SQTIHQWPATLVQPVGSPLSLECTVEGTSNPNLYWYRQAAGRGLQLLFYSVGIGQISSEVPQNLSASRPQDRQFILSSKKLLLSDSGFYLCAWTRDVYGYTFGSGTRLTVV.

The chain is built from TRBV12-3 or TRBV12-4 and TRBJ1-1, with D possibly matching TRBD1 (5 bases). CDR3 length: 13 amino acids. The V end was cut by 5 bases, the J end by 1 base, with 8 bases between. The CDR3 region has the DNA TGTGCCAGCAGTCCCACAGGGAACACTGAAGCTTTCTTT. It specifies CASSPTGNTEAFF.

This clone was observed once. This chain uses TRBV19 with TRBJ2-2, with 7 bases that match TRBD1. Germline lookup yields CDR1 LNHDA and CDR2 SQIVND (reference sequence). V was clipped by 3 bases and J by 4 bases; unmatched bases: 5. The CDR3 loop spans 15 amino acids. The CDR3 is CASSMQTGSTGELFF. The CDR3 DNA sequence: TGTGCCAGTAGTATGCAGACAGGGTCCACCGGGGAGCTGTTTTTT.

The V gene is TRBV11-2, the J gene TRBJ1-3; 9 nucleotides align to TRBD1. CDR3 length: 17 residues. V lost 5 bases, J lost 0 bases, and 8 bases stayed unmatched. CDR1 and CDR2 (germline): SGHAT, FQNNGV. The CDR3: CASSLGTGHFSGNTIYF. In nucleotides, the CDR3 is TGTGCCAGCAGCCTTGGGACAGGGCATTTCTCTGGAAACACCATATATTTT.

A single count supports this clone. The rearrangement joins TRBV5-1 to TRBJ2-5; 7 positions match TRBD1. Germline V CDR1 and CDR2: SGHRS, YFSETQ. The CDR3 is made up of 14 amino acids. J gave up 1 base and V 4 bases, and 4 bases lay outside the gene matches. As DNA, the CDR3 is TGCGCCAGCAGCCTGGGACAGACCCAAGAGACCCAGTACTTC. Protein sequence: CASSLGQTQETQYF.

This sequence joins TRBV7-2 and TRBJ2-7; 13 positions agree with TRBD2. V was pared by 4 bases and J by 4 bases, with 4 bases of the junction left unmatched. The germline V gene has CDR1 SGHTA and CDR2 FQGNSA. The CDR3 extends over 15 amino acids. This CDR3 is CASSSGLAGRYEQYF. The CDR3, as DNA: TGTGCCAGCAGCTCGGGACTAGCGGGACGGTACGAGCAGTACTTC.

The rearrangement joins TRBV2 to TRBJ1-4, with 7 bases identical to TRBD1. V gave up 3 bases and J gave up 14 bases; unmatched junction bases: 15. The CDR3 has 15 amino acids. From germline, CDR1 is SNHLY and CDR2 FYNNEI. The CDR3 spells CASSDQGDRVPQLFF. CDR3 DNA sequence: TGTGCCAGCAGTGACCAAGGGGACAGAGTCCCCCAGCTGTTTTTT.

J is TRBJ1-5 and V is TRBV6-5, with D possibly being TRBD1 (5 bases). CDR3 length: 15 amino acids. Germline assignment: CDR1 MNHEY and CDR2 SVGAGI. Trimming stripped 5 bases from V and 2 bases from J, with 13 bases between. Here the CDR3 reads CASSPGLGGNQPQHF. The CDR3, as DNA: TGTGCCAGCAGTCCCGGGCTAGGGGGCAATCAGCCCCAGCATTTT.

This clone was detected only once. V is TRBV7-9 and J is TRBJ1-6; D is ambiguous. CDR3 length: 15 residues. V lost 7 bases to trimming and J lost 0 bases, with 10 bases between them. Germline-derived CDR1 and CDR2 are SEHNR and FQNEAQ (reference sequence). The CDR3 DNA is TGTGCCAGCACGTTACAGAGCTCCTATAATTCACCCCTCCACTTT. Translation: CASTLQSSYNSPLHF.

This chain links TRBV30 with TRBJ2-2, with 7 bases lining up with TRBD2. The CDR3 is made up of 14 amino acids. Germline trimming cut 4 bases from V and 0 bases from J; bases unmatched to any gene: 2. The germline V gene encodes CDR1 GTSNPN and CDR2 SVGIG (reference sequence). CDR3 in DNA: TGTGCCTGGAATCGGGGGGCGAACACCGGGGAGCTGTTTTTT. The encoded protein is CAWNRGANTGELFF.

The rearrangement links TRBV2 to TRBJ1-6, with TRBD1 identical over 7 bases. Germline-derived CDR1 and CDR2 are SNHLY and FYNNEI. V shed 7 bases, J shed 8 bases, and the junction held 8 bases outside the gene matches. The CDR3 covers 14 residues. DNA for the CDR3: TGTGCCAGCAATCCCGACAGGGTTCATTCACCCCTCCACTTT. This codes for CASNPDRVHSPLHF.

In its sample, this clone was seen once. The V and J genes are TRBV5-4 and TRBJ2-7, with a possible D match to TRBD1 (5 bases). Germline assignment: CDR1 SGHNT and CDR2 YYREEE (reference sequence). The CDR3 length is 14 residues. Deletions cut 4 bases from V and 6 bases from J, with 17 bases between. The CDR3 reads CASSPGKGPSEQYF. CDR3 bases: TGTGCCAGCAGCCCCGGTAAGGGGCCCTCCGAGCAGTACTTC.

This chain joins TRBV5-1 and TRBJ2-2, with D perhaps TRBD1 (5 bases). CDR1 is SGHRS and CDR2 is YFSETQ in the germline V gene. The CDR3 sequence is 13 residues long. The V and J ends lost 7 bases and 6 bases respectively, with 13 bases between them. The CDR3 DNA is TGCGCCAGCGGCGACAGTAACTCCGGGGAGCTGTTTTTT. As protein: CASGDSNSGELFF. The whole variable domain, filled in from reference TRBV5-1 and TRBJ2-2, reads KAGVTQTPRYLIKTRGQQVTLSCSPISGHRSVSWYQQTPGQGLQFLFEYFSETQRNKGNFPGRFSGRQFSNSRSEMNVSTLELGDSALYLCASGDSNSGELFFGEGSRLTVL.

CDR3 nucleotides: TGTGCCTCGGGGGCCGGGACAGGGGGAAAAGGTGATGGCTACACCTTC. This codes for CASGAGTGGKGDGYTF. This chain links TRBV21-1 with TRBJ1-2; TRBD1 reflects the table's D call only, with no check against the DNA. TRBV21-1 is a recognized pseudogene. The CDR3 extends over 16 amino acids.

The chain has TRBV27 and TRBJ2-7; 10 positions match TRBD1. The CDR3 is 15 residues long. Germline CDR1 MNHEY, CDR2 SMNVEV (reference sequence). Germline trimming cut 2 bases from V and 3 bases from J; bases unmatched to any gene: 4. Here the CDR3 reads CASSLGQGGIYEQYF. The CDR3 region has the DNA TGTGCCAGCAGTTTAGGACAGGGGGGCATCTACGAGCAGTACTTC.

This chain joins TRBV24-1 and TRBJ2-3; no clear D gene. CDR1 and CDR2 from the germline V gene are KGHDR and SFDVKD. Trimming shortened V by 4 bases and J by 0 bases, and 7 bases separated the two germline ends. This CDR3 region has 14 residues. Here the CDR3 reads CATSDPVSTDTQYF. The CDR3 DNA sequence: TGTGCCACCAGTGACCCTGTGAGCACAGATACGCAGTATTTT.

In nucleotides, the CDR3 is TGTGCCAGCAGCCAAGAAGCCCGGAACACTGAAGCTTTCTTT. Translated: CASSQEARNTEAFF. This chain uses TRBV3-1 (or the pseudogene TRBV3-2) with TRBJ1-1, with D unclear. The germline V gene encodes CDR1 LGHDT and CDR2 YNNKEL (reference sequence). The V end was cut by 0 bases, the J end by 1 base, with 6 bases between. The CDR3 spans 14 residues.

The chain joins TRBV5-1 to TRBJ2-2; 8 bases are a match to TRBD2. The J segment lost 0 bases and the V segment lost 0 bases, leaving 10 bases of the junction unmatched. The germline V gene encodes CDR1 SGHRS and CDR2 YFSETQ. This CDR3 is 19 amino acids long. CDR3 region: CASSLGLGQRGPNTGELFF. CDR3 nucleotides: TGCGCCAGCAGCTTGGGCTTGGGTCAGCGGGGGCCGAACACCGGGGAGCTGTTTTTT.

The chain uses TRBV19 and TRBJ1-1; D perhaps matches TRBD1 (6 bases). V was cut by 7 bases and J by 4 bases, with 13 bases left in between. The CDR3 spans 13 residues. Germline lookup yields CDR1 LNHDA and CDR2 SQIVND (reference sequence). The CDR3 nucleotides read TGTGCCAGTACTATGCAGGGGTCCACTGAAGCTTTCTTT. The encoded protein is CASTMQGSTEAFF.

The rearrangement uses TRBV7-6 and TRBJ2-2; 9 nucleotides match TRBD2. The CDR3 has 13 residues. The J segment lost 6 bases and the V segment lost 11 bases, leaving 7 bases of the junction unmatched. The germline V gene encodes CDR1 SGHVS and CDR2 FNYEAQ. CDR3 DNA: TGTGCCGGATCCTGGACTAGCGCCGGGGAGCTGTTTTTT. Protein: CAGSWTSAGELFF.

The chain has TRBV10-3 and TRBJ1-1; a weak D match, TRBD1 (5 bases). V lost 5 bases, J lost 5 bases, and 18 bases lay in between. Germline V CDR1 and CDR2: ENHRY, SYGVKD. CDR3 size: 15 residues. The CDR3, as DNA: TGTGCCATCAGTCCAAGAGGCGGGGGTCAGACTGAAGCTTTCTTT. Amino acids: CAISPRGGGQTEAFF.